This T cell receptor beta chain originates from a study of OX40 agonist ivuxolimab in advanced cancers. Study details: Ivuxolimab doses were 0.01, 0.1, 0.3, 1.5, 3 or 10 mg/kg every 2 weeks.

General study points: At 0.1-3.0 mg/kg, partial responders had clonal expansion among the lowest observed. More expanded clones were found, on average, in CD8+ than in CD4+ T cells.

Baseline was the first blood sampling point, followed by cycle 4 day 1 and cycle 7 day 1. A word on this clone: Its antigen is undetermined.

Clones were sequenced by immunoSEQ multiplex PCR, and TCRdb holds only the in-frame ones, with some missing. The data contain 65,000 to 75,000 clones, around nine tenths of them singletons. Germline-derived CDR1 and CDR2 are SGHTA and FQGNSA. CDR3 length: 14 amino acids. V lost 0 bases to trimming and J lost 1 base, with 5 bases between them. Specimen: CD4+ or CD8+ T cells sorted from blood, collected in a trial of the OX40 agonist ivuxolimab. The rearrangement joins TRBV7-2 to TRBJ2-3; D might be TRBD1 or TRBD2, each matching 5 bases. The TCR originated in an adult with an advanced solid tumor such as melanoma, head and neck, liver or kidney cancer. The chain's CDR3 is CASSLAGGTDTQYF. As DNA, the CDR3 is TGTGCCAGCAGCTTAGCGGGGGGCACAGATACGCAGTATTTT.